Listed below are T cell receptor beta chains from one sample, sequenced in a study of shared clonotypes between healthy human individuals. The assay was immunoSEQ multiplex PCR, and TCRdb's table has in-frame clones only and misses some. The sample includes around 2,100,000 clones, approximately 95% of them seen just once. The sample comprised naive CD8+ T cells sorted from blood. The receptors stem from a young man in good health. The CDR3 runs from the conserved cysteine through the conserved F or W. The D gene is left open where the match is weak. The size of a clone is reported for some rows only, either as once, few or many, or as a class for expanded clones.

NA,NA,TRBV27,TRBJ1-5,CASSLTGSNQPQHF,TGTGCCAGCAGTTTGACAGGATCTAATCAGCCCCAGCATTTT
NA,NA,TRBV7-6,TRBJ2-7,CASSLSRASEQYF,TGTGCCAGCAGCTTAAGCAGGGCCAGCGAGCAGTACTTC
NA,few,TRBV30,TRBJ1-1,CAWSFRSTEAFF,TGTGCCTGGAGTTTCCGTAGCACTGAAGCTTTCTTT
NA,NA,TRBV7-9,TRBJ1-4,CASILGSDQGEKLFF,TGTGCCAGCATCTTGGGGTCCGATCAGGGTGAAAAACTGTTTTTT
TRBD2,NA,TRBV5-1,TRBJ2-1,CASKSDSGKNNEQFF,TGCGCCAGCAAATCGGATAGCGGGAAGAACAATGAGCAGTTCTTC
NA,NA,TRBV28,TRBJ2-7,CASTRTGGVPYEQYF,TGTGCCAGCACTAGAACCGGCGGGGTTCCCTACGAGCAGTACTTC
NA,NA,TRBV9,TRBJ1-2,CASSSGGGVLYGYTF,TGTGCCAGCAGCTCCGGAGGAGGGGTCCTCTATGGCTACACCTTC
NA,NA,TRBV7-2,TRBJ2-2,CASSNNPGTLNTGELFF,TGTGCCAGCAGCAACAATCCCGGGACCCTAAACACCGGGGAGCTGTTTTTT
TRBD1,NA,TRBV27,TRBJ1-6,CASSSGTGAFNSPLHF,TGTGCCAGCAGTTCCGGGACAGGTGCTTTTAATTCACCCCTCCACTTT
TRBD1,NA,TRBV7-9,TRBJ2-5,CASIRWGMRGPGETQYF,TGTGCCAGCATCCGTTGGGGGATGAGGGGGCCTGGGGAGACCCAGTACTTC
NA,NA,TRBV6-1,TRBJ2-7,CASSEGLTYEQYF,TGTGCCAGCAGTGAAGGGCTTACCTACGAGCAGTACTTC
TRBD2,NA,TRBV11-2,TRBJ2-2,CASSLLAGDTGELFF,TGTGCCAGCAGCTTACTAGCGGGAGATACCGGGGAGCTGTTTTTT
NA,NA,TRBV4-3,TRBJ2-1,CASSQDQGLSSYNEQFF,TGCGCCAGCAGCCAAGACCAAGGCTTAAGCTCCTACAATGAGCAGTTCTTC